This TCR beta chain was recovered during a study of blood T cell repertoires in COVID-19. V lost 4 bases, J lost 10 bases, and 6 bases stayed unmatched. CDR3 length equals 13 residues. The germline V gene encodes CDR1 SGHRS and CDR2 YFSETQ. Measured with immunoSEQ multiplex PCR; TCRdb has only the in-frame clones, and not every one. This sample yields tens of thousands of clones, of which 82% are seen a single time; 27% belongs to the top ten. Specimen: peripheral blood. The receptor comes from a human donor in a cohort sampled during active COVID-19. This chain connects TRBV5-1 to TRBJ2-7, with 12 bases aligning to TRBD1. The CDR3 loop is CASSPTGTGGQYF. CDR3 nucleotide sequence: TGCGCCAGCAGCCCAACCGGGACAGGGGGCCAGTACTTC.